A few counts support the clone carrying this TCR beta chain. Mismatch with germline at one junction end may stem from a read error. These data come from a study of blood T cell repertoires in COVID-19. Across the study: The samples span acute and convalescent COVID-19 from the United States, Italy and Spain. T cells, B-cell-depleted T cells, or PBMCs provided the cDNA or gDNA that served as material.

CDR3 size: 15 residues. The germline gives CDR1 SEHNR, CDR2 FQNEAQ (reference sequence). Source study methods: Reference gene primers were amplified, and this amplification served to estimate nucleated cell counts. Using immunoSEQ multiplex PCR, the repertoire was profiled, and TCRdb retains in-frame clones only, with some absent. Clone size and the V and J calls come from that table; the DNA yielded D and trimming. Here the sample spans 110,000 to 150,000 clones, roughly 90% being singletons. The sample taken for sequencing was peripheral blood. The TCR originated in a man over 45 with active or convalescent COVID-19. The chain has TRBV7-9 and TRBJ2-2; D may be TRBD2 (5 bases). CDR3 nucleotide sequence: TGTGCCAGCAGCCCTCCGGTCGGGAACTCCGGGGAGCTGTTTTTT. Encoded protein: CASSPPVGNSGELFF. Variable domain in full (rest from reference TRBV7-9 and TRBJ2-2): DTGVSQNPRHKITKRGQNVTFRCDPISEHNRLYWYRQTLGQGPEFLTYFQNEAQLEKSRLLSDRFSAERPKGSFSTLEIQRTEQGDSAMYLCASSPPVGNSGELFFGEGSRLTVL.